This T cell receptor beta chain derives from a study of CD8+CD57+ T cells in acquired aplastic anemia. Study as a whole: Isolated CD4+ and CD8+ cells, once sorted, yielded DNA averaging around 2.9 ug.

The table lists this clonotype with many counts. The antigen is unknown. Genomic DNA acted as the template from which TCR beta VDJ combination and CDR3 sequence profiling were carried out. TCRdb itself ran the reads through MiXCR, one entry per CDR3 protein. Of hundreds of thousands of distinct CDR3 sequences listed, about 50% are singletons. Selection for sequencing was limited to patients who had shown CD8+CD57+ cell expansion by flow cytometry. Patient blood was sampled before any therapy had been received. Study results and limitations: Overlapping CD8+ CDR3 repertoires of patients and controls contained approximately 28 shared sequences.

Trimming removed 2 bases at V and 2 bases at J, with 23 bases between. CDR3 size: 19 residues. Germline loops: CDR1 SGHRS, CDR2 YFSETQ. The rearrangement uses TRBV5-1 and TRBJ2-1; either TRBD1 or TRBD2 may fit D (6 bases each). The sequence derives from a human donor with aplastic anemia. The sequenced sample consisted of sorted CD4+, CD8+, or CD8+CD57+ T cells (not recorded which) from PBMCs. CDR3 sequence reads: CASSLRVRRGTSTYNEQFF. As DNA, the CDR3 is TGCGCCAGCAGCTTAAGGGTTCGGAGGGGGACCTCTACCTACAATGAGCAGTTCTTC.